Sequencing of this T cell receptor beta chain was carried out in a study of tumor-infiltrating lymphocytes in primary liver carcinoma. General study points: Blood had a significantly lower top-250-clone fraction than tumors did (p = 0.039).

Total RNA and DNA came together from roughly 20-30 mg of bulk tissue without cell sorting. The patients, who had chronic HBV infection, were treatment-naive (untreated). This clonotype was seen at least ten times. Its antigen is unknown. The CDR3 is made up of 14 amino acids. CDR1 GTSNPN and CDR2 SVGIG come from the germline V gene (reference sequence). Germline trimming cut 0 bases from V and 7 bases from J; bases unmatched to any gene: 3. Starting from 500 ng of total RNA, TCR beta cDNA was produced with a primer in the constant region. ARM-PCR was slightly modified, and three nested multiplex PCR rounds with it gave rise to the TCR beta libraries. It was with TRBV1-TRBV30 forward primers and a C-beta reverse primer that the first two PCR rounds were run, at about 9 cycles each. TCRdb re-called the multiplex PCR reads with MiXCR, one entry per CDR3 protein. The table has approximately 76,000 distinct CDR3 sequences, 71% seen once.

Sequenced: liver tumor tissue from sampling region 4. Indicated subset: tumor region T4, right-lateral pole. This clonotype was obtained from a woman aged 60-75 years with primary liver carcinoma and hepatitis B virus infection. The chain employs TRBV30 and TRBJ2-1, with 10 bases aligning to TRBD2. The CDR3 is CAWSVGLATNEQFF. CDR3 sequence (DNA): TGTGCCTGGAGTGTGGGACTAGCGACTAATGAGCAGTTCTTC.